The 15 T cell receptor beta chains below come from one sample, sequenced in a study of blood T cell repertoires in COVID-19. TCRdb's copy holds only in-frame clones and misses some; the assay was immunoSEQ multiplex PCR. This table has more than 300,000 clones, around 84% appearing once. The specimen was PBMCs or T cells enriched from blood (not recorded which). The source of these receptors is a man aged 25 to 45 who had recovered from COVID-19.

In this sample, this clone turned up once. The V call is TRBV5-4, the J call TRBJ2-3; D is perhaps TRBD1 (5 bases). Trimming removed 0 bases at V and 2 bases at J, with 7 bases between. From germline, CDR1 is SGHNT and CDR2 YYREEE (reference sequence). This CDR3 is 14 amino acids long. The CDR3 loop is CASSLDRNTDTQYF. The CDR3 DNA is TGTGCCAGCAGCTTGGACAGGAACACAGATACGCAGTATTTT.

The chain couples TRBV10-2 to TRBJ2-2; 9 positions match TRBD2. The CDR3 covers 16 residues. Losses at the gene ends were 5 bases for V and 4 bases for J; bases not matched to a gene: 8. In germline, CDR1 is WSHSY, CDR2 SAAADI. The CDR3 loop reads CASSRTPTSGTGELFF. In DNA form, the CDR3 reads TGCGCCAGCAGTCGTACACCGACTAGCGGCACCGGGGAGCTGTTTTTT.

This chain links TRBV7-9 with TRBJ2-5; D unresolved. Trimming cost V 1 base and J 7 bases, with 10 bases left between them. This CDR3 is built from 13 residues. Germline V gene data show CDR1 as SEHNR and CDR2 as FQNEAQ (reference sequence). Written as DNA, the CDR3 is TGTGCCAGCAGCTTAGAGGTTTCGGGGACCCAGTACTTC. It specifies CASSLEVSGTQYF.

The chain joins TRBV6-5 to TRBJ2-4; the D gene is possibly TRBD2 (7 bases). CDR1 and CDR2 from the germline V gene are MNHEY and SVGAGI. This CDR3 has 13 amino acids. V was clipped by 6 bases and J by 11 bases, with 17 bases between them. As DNA, the CDR3 is TGTGCCAGCAGGGAGAGGGGGGGATGGCTTCAGTACTTC. Translated, it gives CASRERGGWLQYF.

The genes are TRBV5-1 and TRBJ2-3, with 8 bases identical to TRBD1. CDR1 is SGHRS and CDR2 is YFSETQ in the germline V gene. V gave up 7 bases and J gave up 6 bases; unmatched junction bases: 13. This CDR3 contains 15 residues. CDR3: CASSTDRVGPDTQYF. For the CDR3, the DNA is TGCGCCAGCTCGACGGACAGGGTGGGGCCCGATACGCAGTATTTT.

The rearrangement joins TRBV29-1 to TRBJ2-7, with 7 bases aligning to TRBD1. CDR3 size: 13 residues. Germline V CDR1 and CDR2: SQVTM, ANQGSEA. V dropped 4 bases and J dropped 7; count of bases not matched to a gene: 10. CDR3 DNA sequence: TGCAGCGTTGCCGACAGGGCCCCGCCTGAGCAGTACTTC. Encoded protein: CSVADRAPPEQYF.

As DNA, the CDR3 is TGTGCCAGCAGTGAAGCTAGCGGGTTTACCCAGTACTTC. It translates to CASSEASGFTQYF. The chain couples TRBV6-1 to TRBJ2-5; 7 bases align to TRBD2. Looked up from germline, CDR1 is MNHNS and CDR2 is SASEGT. The CDR3 contains 13 residues. The J segment lost 8 bases and the V segment lost 0 bases, leaving 3 bases of the junction unmatched.

DNA of the CDR3: TGTGCCAGTACGCGCCTTTATAGCAATCAGCCCCAGCATTTT. It codes for CASTRLYSNQPQHF. V usage is TRBV19 and J usage is TRBJ1-5; D ambiguous. Germline V CDR1 and CDR2: LNHDA, SQIVND (reference sequence). With 7 bases removed from V and 0 bases from J, the gap between germline ends came to 10 bases. This CDR3 region has 14 residues.

The chain uses TRBV24-1 and TRBJ1-5; D is possibly TRBD1 (5 bases). This CDR3 is 11 amino acids long. Germline CDR1 reads KGHDR; CDR2 reads SFDVKD. This CDR3 is CATGGNQPQHF. The CDR3 region has the DNA TGTGCAACGGGGGGGAATCAGCCCCAGCATTTT.

The chain couples TRBV10-3 to TRBJ2-7, with 11 bases aligning to TRBD2. Trimming at V came to 2 bases and at J to 1 base, leaving 4 bases not matched to a gene. The CDR3 contains 16 residues. Germline values: CDR1 ENHRY, CDR2 SYGVKD. CDR3 in DNA: TGTGCCATCAGTGAGCCGGGACTAGCGGATTCCTACGAGCAGTACTTC. It translates to CAISEPGLADSYEQYF.

The chain employs TRBV5-1 and TRBJ2-1; the match to TRBD2 covers 11 bases. V was clipped by 8 bases and J by 8 bases; unmatched bases: 9. The germline V gene encodes CDR1 SGHRS and CDR2 YFSETQ. The CDR3 extends over 14 amino acids. As DNA, the CDR3 is TGCGCCAGTAGCGGGGGGGCCGGTCTCGATGAGCAGTTCTTC. It codes for CASSGGAGLDEQFF.

This clone was observed once. This chain links TRBV9 with TRBJ2-1; 7 bases match TRBD2. CDR1 and CDR2 (germline): SGDLS, YYNGEE. The CDR3 loop spans 15 amino acids. V trimming: 4 bases; J trimming: 6 bases; junction bases outside the gene matches: 10. The CDR3 spells CASSSSGTNSNEQFF. The CDR3 region has the DNA TGTGCCAGCAGCTCCTCCGGGACTAACTCCAATGAGCAGTTCTTC.

The J gene is TRBJ2-1, the V gene TRBV24-1, with D maybe TRBD2 (6 bases). From germline, CDR1 is KGHDR and CDR2 SFDVKD. The length of the CDR3 is 16 residues. Trimming removed 3 bases from V and 6 bases from J, with 17 bases in between. CDR3 sequence: CATSDDVSGGPNEQFF. The CDR3 nucleotides are TGTGCCACCAGTGATGACGTTAGCGGTGGGCCCAATGAGCAGTTCTTC.

V gene TRBV28 combines with J gene TRBJ1-2; 7 bases align to TRBD1. The CDR3 is made up of 16 amino acids. Germline assignment: CDR1 MDHEN and CDR2 SYDVKM. V gave up 3 bases and J gave up 3 bases; unmatched junction bases: 10. The CDR3 DNA sequence: TGTGCCAGCAGTTTGGAGACAGGGCAAACTTACTATGGCTACACCTTC. The encoded protein is CASSLETGQTYYGYTF.

This chain uses TRBV21-1 with TRBJ1-3. TRBV21-1 is termed a pseudogene. CDR3 length: 16 amino acids. The CDR3 spells CASSEREGFAGNTIYF. CDR3 in DNA: TGTGCCAGCAGCGAAAGGGAGGGATTCGCTGGAAACACCATATATTTT.